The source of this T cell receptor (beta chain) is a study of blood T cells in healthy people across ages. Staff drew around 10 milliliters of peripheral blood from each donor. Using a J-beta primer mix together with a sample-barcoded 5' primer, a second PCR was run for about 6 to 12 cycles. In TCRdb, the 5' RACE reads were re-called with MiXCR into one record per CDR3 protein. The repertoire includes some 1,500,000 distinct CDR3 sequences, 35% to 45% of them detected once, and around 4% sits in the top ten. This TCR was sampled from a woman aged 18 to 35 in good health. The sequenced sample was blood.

DNA of the CDR3: TGCAGCGTGGGCCCTACGGGCAATCAGCCCCAGCATTTT. Translating gives CSVGPTGNQPQHF. The rearrangement uses TRBV29-1 and TRBJ1-5; D is unresolved. Between the trimmed V and J ends, which lost 6 bases and 2 bases, there was a span of 11 bases. The CDR3 is made up of 13 amino acids. Germline V gives CDR1 SQVTM, CDR2 ANQGSEA.